Shown below are 22 T cell receptor beta chains from a single sample sequenced in a study of T-cell memory formation after mild COVID-19. TCRdb reanalysed the 5' RACE reads using MiXCR and keeps one entry per CDR3 protein. Among about 280,000 distinct CDR3 sequences listed, roughly 8% were seen once. The sample comprised PBMCs or a T cell subset sorted from them (not recorded which). The origin of the receptors is a man aged 18-30 years who had mild COVID-19 (a few samples of this study predate the infection). Cell type and time point are not known.

This clonotype was found a few times. The chain is built from TRBV5-4 and TRBJ1-1; no reliable D call. The CDR3 contains 15 residues. Germline V gene data show CDR1 as SGHNT and CDR2 as YYREEE (reference sequence). V lost 5 bases to trimming and J lost 4 bases, with 18 bases between them. This CDR3 is CASRPPPGSATEAFF. CDR3 nucleotide sequence: TGTGCCAGCAGACCTCCCCCAGGCTCCGCCACTGAAGCTTTCTTT.

This clonotype came up a few times. This chain connects TRBV7-2 to TRBJ2-1, with 8 bases identical to TRBD2. CDR1 is SGHTA and CDR2 is FQGNSA in the germline V gene. The CDR3 covers 15 residues. Losses at the gene ends were 5 bases for V and 6 bases for J; bases not matched to a gene: 9. For the CDR3, the DNA is TGTGCCAGCAGCAACACGGGGGGGCCAGGCAATGAGCAGTTCTTC. It yields the protein CASSNTGGPGNEQFF.

This clonotype was detected only a few times. This chain joins TRBV5-6 and TRBJ2-1, with TRBD2 matching 14 bases. V lost 5 bases, J lost 7 bases, and 5 bases stayed unmatched. Looked up from germline, CDR1 is SGHDT and CDR2 is YYEEEE. The CDR3 sequence is 15 residues long. CDR3 amino acids: CASSAGLAGVNEQFF. DNA for the CDR3: TGTGCCAGCAGTGCGGGACTAGCGGGGGTAAATGAGCAGTTCTTC.

This clonotype was found a few times. V gene TRBV4-3 combines with J gene TRBJ2-7; 7 bases align to TRBD2. Germline CDR1 LGHNA, CDR2 YSLEER. This CDR3 contains 15 residues. The trim removed 1 base at V and 6 bases at J, leaving 9 bases unmatched. The CDR3 reads CASSQGWLADFEQYF. CDR3 sequence (DNA): TGCGCCAGCAGCCAAGGGTGGCTAGCGGATTTCGAGCAGTACTTC.

This clonotype was counted between two and nine times. The CDR3 reads CASSYLGQGFAFF. In DNA form, the CDR3 reads TGTGCCAGCAGCTACCTCGGACAGGGTTTTGCTTTCTTT. The chain links TRBV7-9 to TRBJ1-1; the match to TRBD1 covers 8 bases. Trimming took 4 bases from V and 11 from J; bases not matched to a gene: 9. Germline assignment: CDR1 SEHNR and CDR2 FQNEAQ (reference sequence). CDR3 length: 13 amino acids.

This clonotype was counted at least ten times. V is TRBV7-8 and J is TRBJ2-3; 9 positions match TRBD1. V lost 6 bases to trimming and J lost 4 bases; unmatched junction nucleotides: 5. Germline CDR1 reads SGHVS; CDR2 reads FQNEAQ. This CDR3 is 14 amino acids long. The CDR3: CASSYRQGADTQYF. The CDR3 coding sequence is TGTGCCAGCAGTTACCGACAGGGGGCAGATACGCAGTATTTT.

The V gene is TRBV30, the J gene TRBJ1-1, with D unclear. This CDR3 has 12 residues. Trimming removed 0 bases from V and 6 bases from J, with 8 bases in between. Germline loops: CDR1 GTSNPN, CDR2 SVGIG (reference sequence). DNA of the CDR3: TGTGCCTGGAGTGTTCCCGTCTCTGAAGCTTTCTTT. Translated: CAWSVPVSEAFF.

This clonotype turned up a few times. The CDR3 coding sequence is TGTGCCAGCAGTTTAGAGGGCAGCGATAACCTAAGTAACTATGGCTACACCTTC. This codes for CASSLEGSDNLSNYGYTF. The gene calls are TRBV12-3 or TRBV12-4 and TRBJ1-2; D is unclear. CDR3 length: 18 amino acids. Trimming shortened V by 1 base and J by 1 base, and 19 bases separated the two germline ends.

The J gene is TRBJ2-2, the V gene TRBV20-1; 12 positions match TRBD2. The length of the CDR3 is 15 residues. Germline lookup yields CDR1 DFQATT and CDR2 SNEGSKA (reference sequence). Losses at the gene ends were 4 bases for V and 9 bases for J; bases not matched to a gene: 9. CDR3 DNA: TGCAGTGCTACTCTAGCGGGGGGGGTCGGCCGGGAGCTGTTTTTT. It codes for CSATLAGGVGRELFF.

This clonotype was recorded a few times. The chain combines TRBV6-5 with TRBJ2-6; 8 nucleotides match TRBD1. The V and J ends lost 9 bases and 12 bases, in that order; junction bases with no gene match: 16. The germline V gene has CDR1 MNHEY and CDR2 SVGAGI. This CDR3 is 15 amino acids long. The CDR3 DNA reads TGTGCCAGTTTCACGGACAGGGCCACAGTCGGCGTCCTGACTTTC. Protein product: CASFTDRATVGVLTF.

This clonotype was seen a handful of times. Possible read error: a much larger clone is one base away. J is TRBJ1-2 and V is TRBV6-5; no clear D gene. The CDR3 has 13 amino acids. Germline V gene lookup returns CDR1 MNHEY and CDR2 SVGAGI. Trimming shortened V by 6 bases and J by 9 bases, and 17 bases separated the two germline ends. The CDR3 region has the DNA TGTGCCAGCAGGCCTTCCGGTGGGGATCGCTACACCTTC. Protein: CASRPSGGDRYTF.

This clonotype has only a few counts. J is TRBJ1-2 and V is TRBV5-5; 7 nucleotides align to TRBD1. The V segment lost 4 bases and the J segment 9 bases; nucleotides outside the gene matches: 9. The CDR3 is 13 residues long. Germline V CDR1 and CDR2: SGHKS, YYEKEE (reference sequence). The CDR3: CASSHATGESYTF. The CDR3 DNA reads as TGTGCCAGCAGCCACGCAACAGGGGAAAGCTACACCTTC.

This clonotype was seen a handful of times. The genes are TRBV7-9 and TRBJ1-2; D gene uncertain. Germline V gene lookup returns CDR1 SEHNR and CDR2 FQNEAQ (reference sequence). There are 14 residues in the CDR3. Trimming stripped 5 bases from V and 1 base from J, with 11 bases between. The CDR3, as DNA: TGTGCCAGCAGCCCGGAAAACCTTAACTATGGCTACACCTTC. Encoded protein: CASSPENLNYGYTF.

The V gene is TRBV5-1, the J gene TRBJ1-5; 8 bases fit TRBD1. The CDR3 spans 15 residues. Per germline, CDR1 SGHRS and CDR2 YFSETQ. V lost 3 bases to trimming and J lost 5 bases; unmatched junction nucleotides: 7. This chain's CDR3 is CASSYRTGRDQPQHF. The CDR3 DNA follows: TGCGCCAGCAGCTACCGGACAGGGAGAGATCAGCCCCAGCATTTT.

The J gene is TRBJ1-6, the V gene TRBV12-5; D not certain. Germline CDR1 and CDR2: LGHNT and FRNRAP. This CDR3 has 12 residues. With 1 base removed from V and 13 bases from J, the gap between germline ends came to 8 bases. The chain's CDR3 is CASGLAPGPLHF. CDR3 bases: TGTGCTAGTGGTTTGGCCCCTGGGCCCCTCCACTTT.

The sample holds many counts of this clonotype. The gene calls are TRBV3-1 and TRBJ2-5, with 7 bases aligning to TRBD2. CDR3 length: 13 residues. Germline V CDR1 and CDR2: LGHDT, YNNKEL (reference sequence). Trimming cost V 3 bases and J 5 bases; bases outside gene matches: 3. This CDR3 is CASSQGGVETQYF. The CDR3 nucleotides are TGTGCCAGCAGCCAGGGAGGGGTGGAGACCCAGTACTTC.

This clonotype was seen a handful of times. This chain joins TRBV24-1 and TRBJ2-2; no reliable D call. This CDR3 contains 14 residues. The V end was cut by 4 bases, the J end by 5 bases, with 10 bases between. CDR1 is KGHDR, CDR2 SFDVKD, per germline. CDR3 sequence: CATSEARKTGELFF. In DNA, the CDR3 is TGTGCCACCAGTGAGGCCCGAAAGACCGGGGAGCTGTTTTTT.

Ten or more counts support this clonotype. The V call is TRBV4-2, the J call TRBJ2-4; D perhaps matches TRBD2 (6 bases). Germline V gene sequence: CDR1 LGHNA, CDR2 YNFKEQ. Trimming removed 8 bases from V and 1 base from J, with 15 bases in between. The CDR3 is 15 amino acids. The CDR3 nucleotides are TGTGCCAGCGCGGGGTCTCCCCTTGCCAAAAACATTCAGTACTTC. Translation: CASAGSPLAKNIQYF.

V gene TRBV29-1 combines with J gene TRBJ1-2; 7 bases are shared with TRBD1. After removal of 6 bases from V and 8 bases from J, the junction contained 12 bases not matched to a gene. This CDR3 contains 13 residues. Germline values: CDR1 SQVTM, CDR2 ANQGSEA. The CDR3 region is CSVDLITGDGYTF. The CDR3 DNA follows: TGCAGCGTCGATCTAATAACAGGGGACGGCTACACCTTC.

In its sample, this clonotype was seen a few times. V gene TRBV5-1 combines with J gene TRBJ2-7, with a weak D call TRBD2 (5 bases). Per the germline V gene, CDR1 is SGHRS and CDR2 is YFSETQ. The CDR3 totals 14 residues. Trimming took 3 bases from V and 6 from J, leaving 16 bases between them. CDR3 in DNA: TGCGCCAGCAGCTCCCTCTCGGGATCAGGCGAGCAGTACGTC. This translates into CASSSLSGSGEQYV.

This sequence joins TRBV20-1 and TRBJ2-7; D remains unclear. The V and J ends lost 6 bases and 7 bases respectively, with 10 bases between them. The germline V gene encodes CDR1 DFQATT and CDR2 SNEGSKA (reference sequence). This CDR3 has 10 amino acids. CDR3 DNA sequence: TGCAGTGCGGAGTCGGGTGAGCAGTACGTC. Translated: CSAESGEQYV.

The chain has TRBV18 and TRBJ1-4, with 7 bases lining up with TRBD1. This CDR3 contains 14 residues. Germline loops: CDR1 KGHSH, CDR2 LQKENI. Losses at the gene ends were 6 bases for V and 4 bases for J; bases not matched to a gene: 5. This CDR3 is CASSVGTDNEKLFF. In nucleotides, the CDR3 is TGTGCCAGCTCCGTCGGGACAGATAATGAAAAACTGTTTTTT.